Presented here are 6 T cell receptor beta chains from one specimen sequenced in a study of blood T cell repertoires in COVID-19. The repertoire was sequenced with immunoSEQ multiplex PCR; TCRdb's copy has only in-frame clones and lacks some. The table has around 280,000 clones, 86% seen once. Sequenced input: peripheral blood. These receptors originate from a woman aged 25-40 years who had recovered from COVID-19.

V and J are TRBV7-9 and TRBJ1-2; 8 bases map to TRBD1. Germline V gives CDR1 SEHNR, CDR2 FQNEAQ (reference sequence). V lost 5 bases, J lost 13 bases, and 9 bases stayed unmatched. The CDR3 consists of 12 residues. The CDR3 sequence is CASSVGWDRLTF. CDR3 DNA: TGTGCCAGCAGCGTAGGATGGGACAGGCTCACCTTC.

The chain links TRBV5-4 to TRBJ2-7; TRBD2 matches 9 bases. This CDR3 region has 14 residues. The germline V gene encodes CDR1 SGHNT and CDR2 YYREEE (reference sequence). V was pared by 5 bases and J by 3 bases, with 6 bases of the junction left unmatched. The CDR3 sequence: CASRTAGGDYEQYF. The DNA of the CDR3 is TGTGCCAGCAGAACAGCGGGGGGTGACTACGAGCAGTACTTC.

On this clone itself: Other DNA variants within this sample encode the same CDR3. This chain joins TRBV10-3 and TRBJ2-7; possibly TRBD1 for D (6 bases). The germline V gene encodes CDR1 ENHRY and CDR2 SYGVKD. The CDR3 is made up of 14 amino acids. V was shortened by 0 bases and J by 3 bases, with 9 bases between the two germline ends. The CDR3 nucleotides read TGTGCCATCAGTGAGTCTGGCAGGGGCTACGAGCAGTACTTC. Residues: CAISESGRGYEQYF.

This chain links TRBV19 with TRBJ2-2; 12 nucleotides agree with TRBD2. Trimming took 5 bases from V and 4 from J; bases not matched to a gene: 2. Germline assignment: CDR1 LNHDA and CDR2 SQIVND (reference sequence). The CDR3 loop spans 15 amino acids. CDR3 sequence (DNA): TGTGCCAGTAGTTCGACTAGCGGGGGCACCGGGGAGCTGTTTTTT. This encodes CASSSTSGGTGELFF.

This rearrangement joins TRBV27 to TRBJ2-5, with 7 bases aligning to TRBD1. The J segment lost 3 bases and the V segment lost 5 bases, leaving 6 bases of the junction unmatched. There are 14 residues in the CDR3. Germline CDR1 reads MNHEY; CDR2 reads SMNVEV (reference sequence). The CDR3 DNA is TGTGCCAGCAGTCTCCGGACAGGTAAAGAGACCCAGTACTTC. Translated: CASSLRTGKETQYF.

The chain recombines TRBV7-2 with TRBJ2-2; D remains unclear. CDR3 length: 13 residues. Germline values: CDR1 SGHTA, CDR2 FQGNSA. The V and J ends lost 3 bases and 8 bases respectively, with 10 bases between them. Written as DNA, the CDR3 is TGTGCCAGCAGCTTTGGGCCGGCGGGGGAGCTGTTTTTT. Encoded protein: CASSFGPAGELFF.